This T cell receptor beta chain emerged from a study of CD8+ T cells in alopecia areata. Documented treatment: oral pan-JAK inhibitor, 5-10 mg twice daily. Sequencing relied on a cDNA template that was reverse transcribed from extracted RNA. TCRdb keeps only in-frame clones here, not all; method: immunoSEQ multiplex PCR. Of approximately 160,000 clones in the sample, around three fifths were seen once. This receptor was taken from a human donor with alopecia areata. Sequencing was performed on CD4+ T cells sorted from blood, taken at week 24, from a patient treated with tofacitinib.

The CDR3 spells CASSLFKRGGEEQFF. The CDR3 DNA reads as TGTGCCAGCAGCTTATTCAAGCGGGGGGGCGAAGAGCAGTTCTTC. This sequence joins TRBV7-8 and TRBJ2-1; 10 positions match TRBD2. J was trimmed by 10 bases and V by 2 bases; bases with no gene match: 8. There are 15 residues in the CDR3. Germline loops: CDR1 SGHVS, CDR2 FQNEAQ.